This TCR beta chain was captured in a study of response to subunit inactivated influenza vaccine. This clonotype was detected many times. With V trimmed by 0 bases and J by 1 base, 6 bases remained unmatched. The CDR3 loop spans 16 amino acids. Germline CDR1 reads LGHNA; CDR2 reads YSLEER. Via MiXCR, TCRdb re-called the RT-PCR reads, giving one row per CDR3 protein. The sample has approximately 700,000 distinct CDR3 sequences; about 15% are singletons. Sample: PBMCs from blood, taken approximately 15 days before vaccination. This TCR derives from a man over 45 who received an inactivated influenza vaccine. The V call is TRBV4-3, the J call TRBJ2-7; TRBD2 agrees at 7 bases. CDR3 loop: CASSQDEASGSYEQYF. The CDR3 DNA reads as TGCGCCAGCAGCCAAGATGAGGCTAGCGGATCCTACGAGCAGTACTTC.